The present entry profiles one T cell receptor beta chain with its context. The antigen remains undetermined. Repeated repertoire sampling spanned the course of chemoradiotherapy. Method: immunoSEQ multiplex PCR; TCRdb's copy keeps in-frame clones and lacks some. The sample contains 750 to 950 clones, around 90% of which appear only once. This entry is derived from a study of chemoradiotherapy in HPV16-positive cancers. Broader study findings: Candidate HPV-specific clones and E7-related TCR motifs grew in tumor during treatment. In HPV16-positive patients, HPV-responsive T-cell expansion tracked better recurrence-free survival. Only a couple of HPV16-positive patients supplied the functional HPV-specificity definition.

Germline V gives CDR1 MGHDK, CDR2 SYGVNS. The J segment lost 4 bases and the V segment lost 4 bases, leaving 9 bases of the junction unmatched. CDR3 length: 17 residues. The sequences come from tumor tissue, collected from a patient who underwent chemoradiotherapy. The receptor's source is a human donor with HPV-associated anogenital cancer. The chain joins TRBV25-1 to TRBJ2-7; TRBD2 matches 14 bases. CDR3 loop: CASSGTPGLAGAYEQYF. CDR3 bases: TGTGCCAGCAGTGGTACTCCGGGACTAGCGGGAGCATACGAGCAGTACTTC.